This TCR beta chain was identified in a study of T cell responses to AZD1222 COVID-19 vaccine. Germline V lookup: CDR1 SGHVS, CDR2 FQNEAQ. The CDR3 consists of 15 residues. V was cut by 5 bases and J by 5 bases, with 15 bases left in between. Assay used: immunoSEQ multiplex PCR; TCRdb lists only in-frame clones, some missing. The table has approximately 150,000 clones, approximately 90% seen once. The receptor's source is an adult in good health. Source: peripheral blood, taken on day 0 of AZD1222 vaccination. The V call is TRBV7-8, the J call TRBJ1-4, with a possible D match to TRBD1 (5 bases). The CDR3 DNA reads TGTGCCAGCAGCCCCCCGCGGGGGTGGAATGAAAAACTGTTTTTT. This translates into CASSPPRGWNEKLFF.